The T cell receptor (beta chain) described here comes from a study of PD-1 blockade in classical Hodgkin lymphoma. On the study more broadly: A 3 mg/kg intravenous dose of nivolumab was received by patients every 2 weeks.

The table came from immunoSEQ multiplex PCR; TCRdb's copy has only in-frame clones and leaves some out. The sample includes roughly 8,000 clones, about 86% of them seen just once. Autologous stem cell transplantation was followed by relapse in every patient, and brentuximab vedotin exposure varied. With regard to this clone: The antigen remains unidentified.

Study conclusions and caveats: At C4D1, TCR diversity had climbed significantly for CD4+ cells, though not for CD8+ cells.

There are 15 residues in the CDR3. Germline assignment: CDR1 SGHRS and CDR2 YFSETQ. J was trimmed by 6 bases and V by 4 bases; bases with no gene match: 9. The TCR was taken from a human donor with classical Hodgkin lymphoma. Sequences were derived from peripheral blood mononuclear cells (PBMCs), sampled at baseline. V gene TRBV5-1 combines with J gene TRBJ2-4; 8 nucleotides match TRBD1. CDR3 DNA sequence: TGCGCCAGCAGCGGACAGGGAGGTGGGGGAAACATTCAGTACTTC. This sequence encodes CASSGQGGGGNIQYF.